Listed below are T cell receptor beta chains from one sample, sequenced in a study of T cell responses to AZD1222 COVID-19 vaccine. Using immunoSEQ multiplex PCR, the repertoire was profiled, and TCRdb retains in-frame clones only, with some absent. The sample includes around 160,000 clones, about 90% of them seen just once. The specimen was peripheral blood, collected 28 days after the second AZD1222 dose. These receptors originate from an adult who received the AZD1222 COVID-19 vaccine. Each CDR3 is given with its conserved first and last residue. Each record gives: clone size, D gene, V gene, J gene, CDR3 DNA, CDR3 protein. The D gene is left open where the match is weak. Rows may omit the clone size; those that give it use once, few, many or a size class.

few,TRBD1,TRBV7-2,TRBJ1-4,TGTGCCAGCAGCGATGGACAGGGGGGGCAAAAACTGTTTTTT,CASSDGQGGQKLFF
-,-,TRBV19,TRBJ1-1,TGTGCCAGTAGTATCGGTCCGTCGGCTGAAGCTTTCTTT,CASSIGPSAEAFF
-,-,TRBV19,TRBJ1-1,TGTGCCAGTAGTATGTGGAGGGCCACTGAAGCTTTCTTT,CASSMWRATEAFF
-,-,TRBV5-1,TRBJ2-5,TGCGCCAGCAGTTTGACTAGTAAAGAGACCCAGTACTTC,CASSLTSKETQYF
-,TRBD1,TRBV4-3,TRBJ1-6,TGCGCCAGCAGCCAAGAAAAGACAGGGGGTAATTCACCCCTCCACTTT,CASSQEKTGGNSPLHF
-,-,TRBV28,TRBJ1-5,TGTGCCAGCAGTTTTCGGGGGGCGTACAATCAGCCCCAGCATTTT,CASSFRGAYNQPQHF
-,-,TRBV19,TRBJ1-5,TGTGCCAGTAGTATAGTTGGTCAGCCCCAGCATTTT,CASSIVGQPQHF
-,-,TRBV6-6,TRBJ1-5,TGTGCCAGCAGTTACCGGACAGAAAGACAGCCCCAGCATTTT,CASSYRTERQPQHF
-,-,TRBV6-5,TRBJ1-1,TGTGCCAGCAGTTACTCGCTGGACTGGAACACTGAAGCTTTCTTT,CASSYSLDWNTEAFF
once,-,TRBV6-5,TRBJ1-5,TGTGCCAGCAGTTCACAGGGAATGAGGCAGCCCCAGCATTTT,CASSSQGMRQPQHF
-,TRBD2,TRBV5-1,TRBJ2-1,TGCGCCAGCAGCCCGGGACTACAAGGCGGTGAGCAGTTCTTC,CASSPGLQGGEQFF
-,TRBD1,TRBV10-1,TRBJ1-2,TGCGCCAGCAGTGAGTCGACGGGGACAGGGCACTATGGCTACACCTTC,CASSESTGTGHYGYTF
-,-,TRBV5-1,TRBJ2-7,TGCGCCAGCAGCTCCGGTCGTGGGGGGACCTACGAGCAGTACTTC,CASSSGRGGTYEQYF
few,TRBD2,TRBV7-2,TRBJ2-7,TGTGCCAGCAGCTTAATGGTTGCGGGAGGGCCCTACGAGCAGTACTTC,CASSLMVAGGPYEQYF
-,-,TRBV7-3,TRBJ1-1,TGTGCCAGCAGCTTAGATTGGGGGGAGACGAACACTGAAGCTTTCTTT,CASSLDWGETNTEAFF
-,-,TRBV7-6,TRBJ1-3,TGTGCCAGCAGCTTAGCAGCCCCCAGCTCTGGAAACACCATATATTTT,CASSLAAPSSGNTIYF
-,-,TRBV9,TRBJ2-2,TGTGCCAGCAGCGTAGACTTTCCCGGGGAGCTGTTTTTT,CASSVDFPGELFF
-,-,TRBV12-3/TRBV12-4,TRBJ1-5,TGTGCCAGCAGCTCAAGGATCAATCAGCCCCAGCATTTT,CASSSRINQPQHF
-,TRBD2,TRBV9,TRBJ2-5,TGTGCCAGCAGCGTAAGGGAGAGCGGGAGAAAAGAGACCCAGTACTTC,CASSVRESGRKETQYF
-,TRBD1,TRBV7-2,TRBJ2-5,TGTGCCAGCAGCTTAAGGAGGACAGGAAGGGGAGAGACCCAGTACTTC,CASSLRRTGRGETQYF
-,-,TRBV2,TRBJ1-5,TGTGCCAGCAGTTCTTACGACGCTCGGGGGCGGACAAGGCCCCAGCATTTT,CASSSYDARGRTRPQHF
-,TRBD1,TRBV5-4,TRBJ2-4,TGTGCCAGCAGCTTTGGACAGGGTAAAAACATTCAGTACTTC,CASSFGQGKNIQYF